The 27 T cell receptor beta chains below were found in one sample sequenced in a study of T cells in Graves' hyperthyroidism and ophthalmopathy. TCR beta CDR3 regions were amplified from RNA transcripts. Using the HTBI primer set, a first-round RT-PCR was run on the TCR CDR3. TCRdb analysed the multiplex PCR reads with MiXCR anew, one entry per CDR3 protein. The table shows 550,000 to 600,000 distinct CDR3 sequences, with 12% to 15% occurring only once. Material for sequencing was blood. All receptors come from a woman aged 18 to 35 with Graves' ophthalmopathy.

This clonotype has a handful of counts. V is TRBV20-1 and J is TRBJ1-5; TRBD1 matches 10 bases. CDR1 DFQATT and CDR2 SNEGSKA come from the germline V gene (reference sequence). The CDR3 runs to 17 residues. Unmatched junction bases numbered 10, after V lost 3 bases and J lost 2 bases. The CDR3 loop is CSARPGQGLRGNQPQHF. CDR3 in DNA: TGCAGTGCTAGGCCGGGACAGGGGCTGAGGGGCAATCAGCCCCAGCATTTT.

This clonotype was observed at least ten times. V gene TRBV3-1 combines with J gene TRBJ2-1; D not resolved. V lost 0 bases, J lost 8 bases, and 5 bases lay in between. The CDR3 is made up of 12 amino acids. CDR1 is LGHDT and CDR2 is YNNKEL in the germline V gene (reference sequence). DNA for the CDR3: TGTGCCAGCAGCCAAGACCGCCATGAGCAGTTCTTC. Its translation: CASSQDRHEQFF.

In this sample, this clonotype turned up a few times. The chain carries TRBV19 and TRBJ2-7; D might be TRBD2 (7 bases). The CDR3 consists of 17 residues. Germline lookup yields CDR1 LNHDA and CDR2 SQIVND (reference sequence). V was shortened by 0 bases and J by 3 bases, with 18 bases between the two germline ends. CDR3 DNA sequence: TGTGCCAGTAGTATAGAGGGGGGGCTAGCGGAAAGCTACGAGCAGTACTTC. It is translated as CASSIEGGLAESYEQYF. Drawing the rest from reference TRBV19 and TRBJ2-7, the complete variable domain is DGGITQSPKYLFRKEGQNVTLSCEQNLNHDAMYWYRQDPGQGLRLIYYSQIVNDFQKGDIAEGYSVSREKKESFPLTVTSAQKNPTAFYLCASSIEGGLAESYEQYFGPGTRLTVT.

This clonotype showed up just a few times. The chain joins TRBV6-2 or TRBV6-3 to TRBJ2-1; TRBD1 matches 9 bases. The J segment lost 8 bases and the V segment lost 2 bases, leaving 4 bases of the junction unmatched. The CDR3 runs to 14 residues. Germline CDR1 is MNHEY and CDR2 is SVGEGT. CDR3: CASSYRDRGDEQFF. The CDR3 nucleotides read TGTGCCAGCAGTTACCGAGACAGGGGGGATGAGCAGTTCTTC.

This rearrangement joins TRBV20-1 to TRBJ1-2, with D possibly being TRBD1 (6 bases). CDR1 and CDR2 (germline): DFQATT, SNEGSKA (reference sequence). The CDR3 runs 13 residues. Trimming cost V 3 bases and J 4 bases, with 12 bases left between them. As DNA, the CDR3 is TGCAGTGCTAGTTCTCCAGGGGTCTATGGCTACACCTTC. This sequence encodes CSASSPGVYGYTF.

This clonotype was counted at least ten times. The genes are TRBV18 and TRBJ1-5; no reliable D call. V shed 0 bases and J shed 7 bases, with 4 bases lying between them. Germline CDR1 is KGHSH and CDR2 is LQKENI. The CDR3 totals 12 residues. The CDR3 is CASSPPQQPQHF. The CDR3 nucleotides read TGTGCCAGCTCACCACCCCAACAGCCCCAGCATTTT.

This clonotype has a handful of counts. The chain links TRBV12-3 or TRBV12-4 to TRBJ1-2; 7 bases match TRBD1. The trim removed 5 bases at V and 3 bases at J, leaving 6 bases unmatched. This CDR3 spans 14 amino acids. The CDR3 region is CASSEDRLYYGYTF. DNA for the CDR3: TGTGCCAGCAGTGAGGACAGGCTGTACTATGGCTACACCTTC.

This clonotype has ten or more counts. V is TRBV28 and J is TRBJ2-7; 7 bases line up with TRBD1. V shed 6 bases and J 7 bases; nucleotides not matched to a gene: 6. The CDR3 is 12 amino acids. Germline V gene lookup returns CDR1 MDHEN and CDR2 SYDVKM. In DNA form, the CDR3 reads TGTGCCAGCAGCTTGGACAGGCGGGAGCAGTACTTC. This sequence encodes CASSLDRREQYF.

The table lists this clonotype with many counts. The rearrangement joins TRBV19 to TRBJ1-5; 7 nucleotides agree with TRBD1. Germline values: CDR1 LNHDA, CDR2 SQIVND (reference sequence). The CDR3 length is 14 residues. V was pared by 4 bases and J by 6 bases, with 6 bases of the junction left unmatched. CDR3 loop: CASSTQGGTQPQHF. CDR3 nucleotide sequence: TGTGCCAGTAGTACCCAAGGGGGCACTCAGCCCCAGCATTTT.

At least ten counts were recorded for this clonotype. The rearrangement joins TRBV6-1 to TRBJ2-7; 7 nucleotides line up with TRBD2. V lost 6 bases to trimming and J lost 2 bases; unmatched junction nucleotides: 4. From germline, CDR1 is MNHNS and CDR2 SASEGT. The CDR3 sequence is 13 residues long. The CDR3 spells CASRGGIPYEQYF. In nucleotides, the CDR3 is TGTGCCAGCAGGGGGGGGATCCCCTACGAGCAGTACTTC.

This clonotype was detected many times. The J gene is TRBJ2-2, the V gene TRBV30; D is ambiguous. V was shortened by 3 bases and J by 0 bases, with 8 bases between the two germline ends. This CDR3 spans 14 amino acids. Germline V gene data show CDR1 as GTSNPN and CDR2 as SVGIG (reference sequence). The CDR3 nucleotides read TGTGCCTGGAGCGGAGCCCCGAACACCGGGGAGCTGTTTTTT. It translates to CAWSGAPNTGELFF.

In the case of this clonotype: A clone one base away is much larger, so this may be a read error. This chain joins TRBV30 and TRBJ2-1, with TRBD1 as a possible D gene (7 bases). With the DNA end fitting TRBJ2-7 better, the J assignment may be wrong. CDR1 GTSNPN and CDR2 SVGIG come from the germline V gene (reference sequence). There are 14 residues in the CDR3. As DNA, the CDR3 is TGTGCCTGGAGTCAGGGGGGCACCTACAATGAGCAGTACTTC. It translates to CAWSQGGTYNEQYF.

This clonotype was picked up many times. This chain links TRBV20-1 with TRBJ2-7, with a weak D call TRBD1 (5 bases). The CDR3 is 13 amino acids. The V gene lost 4 bases and the J gene lost 2 bases, with 12 bases spanning the gap. The germline V gene encodes CDR1 DFQATT and CDR2 SNEGSKA (reference sequence). The chain's CDR3 is CSATMTETYEQYF. The CDR3 nucleotides read TGCAGTGCTACCATGACAGAAACCTACGAGCAGTACTTC.

The CDR3 is CAISLADNSGANVLTF. The CDR3 region has the DNA TGTGCCATCTCCCTAGCGGACAACTCTGGGGCCAACGTCCTGACTTTC. J is TRBJ2-6 and V is TRBV10-3; TRBD2 matches 7 bases. The CDR3 contains 16 residues. CDR1 and CDR2 (germline): ENHRY, SYGVKD. V shed 8 bases, J shed 0 bases, and the junction held 7 bases outside the gene matches.

This clonotype has a count of ten or more. The chain has TRBV28 and TRBJ2-7, with 10 nucleotides matching TRBD2. The germline V gene encodes CDR1 MDHEN and CDR2 SYDVKM. Trimming at V came to 6 bases and at J to 3 bases, leaving 8 bases not matched to a gene. The CDR3 length is 15 residues. The chain's CDR3 is CASSGPAGGSYEQYF. The CDR3, as DNA: TGTGCCAGCAGCGGCCCAGCGGGAGGGAGCTACGAGCAGTACTTC. Based on the CDR3 plus reference TRBV28 and TRBJ2-7, the full variable domain is DVKVTQSSRYLVKRTGEKVFLECVQDMDHENMFWYRQDPGLGLRLIYFSYDVKMKEKGDIPEGYSVSREKKERFSLILESASTNQTSMYLCASSGPAGGSYEQYFGPGTRLTVT.

This clonotype occurred a few times. V gene TRBV19 combines with J gene TRBJ1-2; D gene ambiguous. Trimming pared 5 bases from V and 5 bases from J, leaving 15 bases between. Looked up from germline, CDR1 is LNHDA and CDR2 is SQIVND (reference sequence). The CDR3 has 14 residues. The CDR3 sequence: CASSLGEAKYGYTF. The CDR3 DNA follows: TGTGCCAGTAGTCTCGGGGAGGCAAAATATGGCTACACCTTC.

This clonotype was counted at least ten times. The rearrangement joins TRBV28 to TRBJ2-5; D is possibly TRBD1 or TRBD2 (5 bases each). The CDR3 is 13 residues long. CDR1 and CDR2 (germline): MDHEN, SYDVKM. Trimming left V 5 bases short and J 6 bases short, with 13 bases between. CDR3 nucleotide sequence: TGTGCCAGCAGTCGCCGGGACCCCCAGACCCAGTACTTC. Translated: CASSRRDPQTQYF.

This clonotype was counted only a few times. The conserved phenylalanine or tryptophan normally closing the CDR3 is absent here, so this likely arose from a read error. V usage is TRBV5-6 and J usage is TRBJ1-6; D may be TRBD1 (5 bases). Trimming stripped 1 base from V and 4 bases from J, with 9 bases between. The CDR3 spans 15 residues. The germline CDR1 and CDR2 sequences are SGHDT and YYEEEE. Here the CDR3 DNA reads TGTGCCAGCAGCTTGAGCCAGGGTTATAATTCACCCCTCCACTCT. Its protein product is CASSLSQGYNSPLHS.

This clonotype was seen ten or more times. The chain carries TRBV6-2 or TRBV6-3 and TRBJ1-2, with D maybe TRBD1 (6 bases). There are 15 residues in the CDR3. Looked up from germline, CDR1 is MNHEY and CDR2 is SVGEGT. The germline V and J ends were trimmed by 0 bases and 5 bases, with 13 bases remaining between them. CDR3 protein: CASSYSTLGQYGYTF. The CDR3 DNA reads TGTGCCAGCAGTTACTCGACGTTAGGACAGTATGGCTACACCTTC.

This clonotype was found a few times. This chain links TRBV11-1 with TRBJ1-1; weak D call: TRBD1 (5 bases). The CDR3 is 15 amino acids. With 1 base removed from V and 5 bases from J, the gap between germline ends came to 14 bases. Germline V CDR1 and CDR2: SGHAT, FQDESV (reference sequence). DNA of the CDR3: TGTGCCAGCAGCTTAGTCGACGGCGGGGGAACTGAAGCTTTCTTT. Its protein is CASSLVDGGGTEAFF. Together with reference TRBV11-1 and TRBJ1-1, the CDR3 gives the full variable domain: EAEVAQSPRYKITEKSQAVAFWCDPISGHATLYWYRQILGQGPELLVQFQDESVVDDSQLPKDRFSAERLKGVDSTLKIQPAELGDSAMYLCASSLVDGGGTEAFFGQGTRLTVV.

The V and J genes are TRBV4-1 and TRBJ1-5; TRBD1 matches at 8 bases. The CDR3 totals 16 residues. CDR1 and CDR2 from the germline V gene are MGHRA and YSYEKL. With V trimmed by 0 bases and J by 5 bases, 6 bases remained unmatched. CDR3 DNA sequence: TGCGCCAGCAGCCAAGATGGCAGGGGGCGTCATCAGCCCCAGCATTTT. Translation: CASSQDGRGRHQPQHF.

This clonotype is a singleton in its sample. A single base separates this from a much larger clone, so it may be a read error. The CDR3 protein is CASSVERSTDTKYF. The CDR3 DNA reads as TGTGCCAGCAGCGTCGAACGGAGCACAGATACGAAGTATTTT. The gene calls are TRBV9 and TRBJ2-3, with D hard to call. Germline CDR1 and CDR2: SGDLS and YYNGEE. This CDR3 is 14 amino acids long.

The CDR3 DNA follows: TGTGCCAGCACCTCTCCAAGGGCGGCTTACAATGAGCAGTTCTTC. Its protein is CASTSPRAAYNEQFF. This chain joins TRBV6-1 and TRBJ2-1; no definite D call. The CDR3 covers 15 residues. The ends were cut back, 7 bases at V and 4 bases at J, with 17 bases in the middle. Germline-derived CDR1 and CDR2 are MNHNS and SASEGT.

The sample holds many counts of this clonotype. The chain couples TRBV7-3 to TRBJ2-1; D is perhaps TRBD1 (6 bases). V lost 3 bases and J 8 bases, leaving 14 bases between the germline ends. The V gene's germline CDR1 is SGHTA and CDR2 FQGTGA. This CDR3 region has 14 residues. The CDR3 reads CASSLVTGTDEQFF. The CDR3 DNA reads TGTGCCAGCAGCTTGGTAACAGGGACGGATGAGCAGTTCTTC.

This clonotype was detected many times. V and J are TRBV27 and TRBJ1-2; D is possibly TRBD1 (5 bases). Between the trimmed V and J ends, which lost 6 bases and 3 bases, there was a span of 20 bases. Per germline, CDR1 MNHEY and CDR2 SMNVEV (reference sequence). This CDR3 has 16 amino acids. Here the CDR3 reads CASSKGEGDSHYGYTF. Here the CDR3 DNA reads TGTGCCAGCAGCAAAGGGGAAGGTGACAGTCACTATGGCTACACCTTC.

Ten or more counts support this clonotype. This chain uses TRBV7-9 with TRBJ2-3, with unresolved D. V lost 1 base and J 5 bases, leaving 16 bases between the germline ends. CDR3 length equals 16 residues. Germline V gives CDR1 SEHNR, CDR2 FQNEAQ (reference sequence). Here the CDR3 DNA reads TGTGCCAGCAGCTTAGACTACCTCTCTTTGGGAGATACGCAGTATTTT. Its protein is CASSLDYLSLGDTQYF. Supplemented by reference TRBV7-9 and TRBJ2-3, the full variable domain reads DTGVSQNPRHKITKRGQNVTFRCDPISEHNRLYWYRQTLGQGPEFLTYFQNEAQLEKSRLLSDRFSAERPKGSFSTLEIQRTEQGDSAMYLCASSLDYLSLGDTQYFGPGTRLTVL.

The chain employs TRBV20-1 and TRBJ2-3; TRBD2 agrees at 10 bases. CDR1 and CDR2 from the germline V gene are DFQATT and SNEGSKA (reference sequence). V was clipped by 0 bases and J by 2 bases; unmatched bases: 5. This CDR3 is built from 16 residues. The CDR3 coding sequence is TGCAGTGCTAGAGAAGTAGCGGGAGGACACACAGATACGCAGTATTTT. Translating gives CSAREVAGGHTDTQYF.